Listed below are T cell receptor beta chains from one sample, sequenced in a study of T cell responses to AZD1222 COVID-19 vaccine. Assay: immunoSEQ multiplex PCR; the TCRdb copy retains only in-frame clones and omits some. In the table there are about 100,000 clones, roughly nine tenths of which are singletons. Sequenced here: peripheral blood, sampled on day 0 of AZD1222 vaccination. Source of these receptors: an adult in good health. The CDR3 runs from the conserved cysteine through the conserved F or W. The order of the fields is CDR3 length, V gene, J gene, clone size, D gene, CDR3 DNA, CDR3 protein. A D gene is named only where the DNA matches it firmly. Only part of the rows carry a size: once, few, many, or a class if the clone is expanded.

>13|TRBV3-1/TRBV3-2|TRBJ2-3|NA|NA
TGTGCCAGCAGCCCCCGGGCCCCAGATACGCAGTATTTT
CASSPRAPDTQYF
>14|TRBV9|TRBJ2-1|once|TRBD2
TGTGCCAGCAGTCTAGCGGGGACATACAATGAGCAGTTCTTC
CASSLAGTYNEQFF
>14|TRBV28|TRBJ1-5|NA|NA
TGTGCCAGCAGTTCTCTCGGGCGGGACCAGCCCCAGCATTTT
CASSSLGRDQPQHF
>15|TRBV30|TRBJ1-5|NA|NA
TGTGCCTGGAGGGCGACTTTCAGCGGGTATCAGCCCCAGCATTTT
CAWRATFSGYQPQHF
>14|TRBV7-3|TRBJ2-1|few|NA
TGTGCCAGCAGCCCCCTGCACACAACAAATGAGCAGTTCTTC
CASSPLHTTNEQFF
>13|TRBV6-5|TRBJ2-2|NA|NA
TGTGCCAGCAGCGGAGCGAACACCGGGGAGCTGTTTTTT
CASSGANTGELFF
>13|TRBV28|TRBJ2-5|NA|NA
TGTGCCAGCAGTTTCTTACATGGGGAGACCCAGTACTTC
CASSFLHGETQYF
>15|TRBV19|TRBJ1-1|NA|NA
TGTGCCAGTAGTACCCACCTCCTCAACCCGCTCTGGGCTTTCTTT
CASSTHLLNPLWAFF
>16|TRBV19|TRBJ1-6|NA|TRBD1
TGTGCCAGTAGTATCTTAAAAGGGGGCCTGAATTCACCCCTCCACTTT
CASSILKGGLNSPLHF
>15|TRBV4-1|TRBJ1-6|few|NA
TGCGCCAGCAGCCAAGACACAGGGTATAATTCACCCCTCCACTTT
CASSQDTGYNSPLHF
>16|TRBV4-1|TRBJ2-7|NA|NA
TGCGCCAGCAGCCAAGACATGCTGGCAGGGGACTACGAGCAGTACTTC
CASSQDMLAGDYEQYF
>16|TRBV28|TRBJ1-5|NA|TRBD1
TGTGCCAGCAGTTTATATAGGACAGGGGGCAATCAGCCCCAGCATTTT
CASSLYRTGGNQPQHF
>14|TRBV27|TRBJ1-5|NA|NA
TGTGCCAGCAGTTTTTTGGGGACAAATCAGCCCCAGCATTTT
CASSFLGTNQPQHF
>16|TRBV11-2|TRBJ2-7|few|TRBD1
TGTGCCAGCAGCCCCATTAGGTACAGGGGGTCTTACGAGCAGTACTTC
CASSPIRYRGSYEQYF
>13|TRBV6-1|TRBJ1-2|NA|NA
TGTGCCAGCAGTGACAGGGAAGGTAATGGCTACACCTTC
CASSDREGNGYTF
>17|TRBV6-2/TRBV6-3|TRBJ2-7|NA|TRBD2
TGTGCCAGCAGCTCCGAGCGCCTAGCGGGAGTCAAATACGAGCAGTACTTC
CASSSERLAGVKYEQYF
>13|TRBV10-3|TRBJ2-5|once|NA
TGTGCCATCAGTGAGACCACGGGGGAGACCCAGTACTTC
CAISETTGETQYF
>14|TRBV2|TRBJ2-7|NA|NA
TGTGCCAGCAGTGAAGGTCGGGGTTCCTACGAGCAGTACTTC
CASSEGRGSYEQYF
>15|TRBV19|TRBJ2-1|NA|TRBD2
TGTGCCAGTAGTTCGAGACTAGCGGGAAACAATGAGCAGTTCTTC
CASSSRLAGNNEQFF
>13|TRBV30|TRBJ1-5|NA|NA
TGTGCCTGGAGTTCCCAGGGCAATCAGCCCCAGCATTTT
CAWSSQGNQPQHF